This entry is about one T cell receptor beta chain. The antigen remains unidentified. The sample comes from a study of STAT5B mutations in CD4+ large granular lymphocyte leukemia. About the study: Among healthy controls, a particular HLA allele went with more CDR3 'QG' motifs. Overall study findings and caveats: Patient CD4-sorted repertoires looked more clonal than healthy CD4+ repertoires, even without putative leukemic clones. 8/27 top patient clones versus 2/35 control clones were TRBV06-family.

Using immunoSEQ multiplex PCR, the repertoire was profiled, and TCRdb retains in-frame clones only, with some absent. The sample consists of 30,000 to 40,000 clones, about 80% of them appearing once. Per the germline V gene, CDR1 is SGHDT and CDR2 is YYEEEE. The V end was cut by 4 bases, the J end by 7 bases, with 17 bases between. CDR3 length: 14 amino acids. This rearrangement joins TRBV5-6 to TRBJ1-2; weak D call: TRBD1 (6 bases). Sequencing input: CD4+ T cells from blood buffy coats. The sequence came from a human donor in good health. This CDR3 is CASSLTGTGGGYTF. Written as DNA, the CDR3 is TGTGCCAGCAGCCTAACAGGGACGGGGGGTGGCTACACCTTC.